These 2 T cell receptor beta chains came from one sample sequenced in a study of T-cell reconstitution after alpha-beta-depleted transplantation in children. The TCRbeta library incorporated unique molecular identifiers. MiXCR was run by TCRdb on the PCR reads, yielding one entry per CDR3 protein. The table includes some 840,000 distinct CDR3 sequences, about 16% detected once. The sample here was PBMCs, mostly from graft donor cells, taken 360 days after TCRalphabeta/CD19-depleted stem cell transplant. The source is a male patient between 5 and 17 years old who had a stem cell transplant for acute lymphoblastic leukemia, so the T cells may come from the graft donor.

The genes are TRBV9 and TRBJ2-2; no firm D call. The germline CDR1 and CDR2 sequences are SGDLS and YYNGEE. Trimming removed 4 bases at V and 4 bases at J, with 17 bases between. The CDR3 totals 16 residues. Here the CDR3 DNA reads TGTGCCAGCAGCCCCCTAGGTGGCACGGGCACCGGGGAGCTGTTTTTT. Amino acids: CASSPLGGTGTGELFF.

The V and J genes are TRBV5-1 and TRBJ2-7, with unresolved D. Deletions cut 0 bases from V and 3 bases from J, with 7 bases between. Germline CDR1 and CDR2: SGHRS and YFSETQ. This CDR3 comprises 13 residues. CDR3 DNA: TGCGCCAGCAGCTTGGAAATCCACTACGAGCAGTACTTC. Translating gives CASSLEIHYEQYF.